This paragraph reports one TCR beta chain. The data were obtained in a study of blood T cell repertoires in COVID-19. Germline CDR1 reads GTSNPN; CDR2 reads SVGIG (reference sequence). V lost 0 bases and J lost 2, with 13 bases in between. The CDR3 length is 15 residues. Authors' methods: By means of reference gene primer amplification, nucleated cell counts were estimated. The repertoire was sequenced with immunoSEQ multiplex PCR; TCRdb's copy has only in-frame clones and lacks some. Clone size and V and J calls were adopted from that table, with D and trimming inferred from the DNA. The sample contains some 270,000 clones, roughly 85% of which appear only once.

The sample consisted of peripheral blood. This rearrangement joins TRBV30 to TRBJ2-5; possibly TRBD2 for D (6 bases). The clonotype comes from a woman in her sixties or seventies with acute or convalescent COVID-19. CDR3 amino acids: CAWSVKTRIQETQYF. CDR3 nucleotide sequence: TGTGCCTGGAGTGTTAAGACTAGAATACAAGAGACCCAGTACTTC.